One sample yielded the 13 T cell receptor beta chains listed below, sequenced in a study of a mutant IDH1 vaccine in newly diagnosed glioma. These receptors have no known antigen. Time point: week 47, end of study. A 20-mer mutant IDH1 peptide at 300 ug was injected subcutaneously with topical imiquimod. Measured with immunoSEQ multiplex PCR; TCRdb has only the in-frame clones, and not every one. Here the sample spans tens of thousands of clones, around 82% being singletons. The sample in question was PBMCs, obtained from a glioma patient whose treatment included an IDH1 peptide vaccine. The receptors here all came from a man aged 18 to 29 with glioma. Some clones in this sample may be carry-over from other donors' samples.

The CDR3 DNA follows: TGTGCCAGTAGTATAAGCGGGCCGGACCCCAGAGATACGCAGTATTTT. This encodes CASSISGPDPRDTQYF. The genes are TRBV19 and TRBJ2-3, with D perhaps TRBD2 (6 bases). This CDR3 is built from 16 residues. The V end was cut by 2 bases, the J end by 5 bases, with 17 bases between. Germline V gene data show CDR1 as LNHDA and CDR2 as SQIVND (reference sequence). The whole variable domain, filled in from reference TRBV19 and TRBJ2-3, reads DGGITQSPKYLFRKEGQNVTLSCEQNLNHDAMYWYRQDPGQGLRLIYYSQIVNDFQKGDIAEGYSVSREKKESFPLTVTSAQKNPTAFYLCASSISGPDPRDTQYFGPGTRLTVL.

This clone appeared once. The CDR3 protein is CAWSVGSGWNGYTF. Written as DNA, the CDR3 is TGTGCCTGGAGTGTTGGGTCAGGGTGGAATGGCTACACCTTC. The chain has TRBV30 and TRBJ1-2; tentative D call: TRBD1 (5 bases). Germline V gives CDR1 GTSNPN, CDR2 SVGIG (reference sequence). The CDR3 runs 14 residues. Trimming shortened V by 0 bases and J by 6 bases, and 14 bases separated the two germline ends. Combining the CDR3 with reference TRBV30 and TRBJ1-2 gives the whole variable domain SQTIHQWPATLVQPVGSPLSLECTVEGTSNPNLYWYRQAAGRGLQLLFYSVGIGQISSEVPQNLSASRPQDRQFILSSKKLLLSDSGFYLCAWSVGSGWNGYTFGSGTRLTVV.

CDR3: CASSLEFERNTIYF. DNA of the CDR3: TGCGCCAGCAGCCTAGAATTTGAGAGAAACACCATATATTTT. The chain recombines TRBV5-1 with TRBJ1-3; D remains unclear. V lost 4 bases to trimming and J lost 5 bases, with 13 bases between them. In germline, CDR1 is SGHRS, CDR2 YFSETQ. This CDR3 comprises 14 residues.

The J gene is TRBJ1-1, the V gene TRBV5-5; no clear D gene. CDR3 length: 14 amino acids. The V end was cut by 2 bases, the J end by 5 bases, with 13 bases between. Germline V gives CDR1 SGHKS, CDR2 YYEKEE (reference sequence). The CDR3 spells CASSLGPRSTEAFF. CDR3 DNA sequence: TGTGCCAGCAGCTTAGGCCCACGGAGTACTGAAGCTTTCTTT.

J is TRBJ2-7 and V is TRBV5-1, with D perhaps TRBD1 (6 bases). The length of the CDR3 is 15 residues. V dropped 1 base and J dropped 5 bases, with 16 bases sitting between them. CDR1 is SGHRS, CDR2 YFSETQ, per germline. The CDR3 DNA is TGCGCCAGCAGCTTGCCCCAAGGGACATGGGACGAGCAGTACTTC. Protein: CASSLPQGTWDEQYF.

This rearrangement joins TRBV6-5 to TRBJ1-2; tentative D call: TRBD1 (5 bases). V was pared by 2 bases and J by 6 bases, with 13 bases between. The CDR3 is 14 residues long. The V gene's germline CDR1 is MNHEY and CDR2 SVGAGI. The CDR3 nucleotides read TGTGCCAGCAGTTACGGCAGGGAATTGGATGGCTACACCTTC. Amino acid sequence: CASSYGRELDGYTF.

J is TRBJ2-4 and V is TRBV6-5; TRBD1 matches 7 bases. Germline V gene lookup returns CDR1 MNHEY and CDR2 SVGAGI. The CDR3 totals 16 residues. The V gene end was trimmed by 0 bases and the J gene end by 5 bases; junction bases not matched to a gene: 7. CDR3 residues: CASSYSFGQVQNIQYF. The CDR3 nucleotides are TGTGCCAGCAGTTACTCATTCGGACAGGTCCAAAACATTCAGTACTTC.

J is TRBJ2-7 and V is TRBV5-6; D might be TRBD1 (6 bases). Per germline, CDR1 SGHDT and CDR2 YYEEEE. This CDR3 has 17 residues. Trimming stripped 3 bases from V and 0 bases from J, with 19 bases between. CDR3 sequence (DNA): TGTGCCAGCAGCTCGATTAACCTACGGGACACCTCCTACGAGCAGTACTTC. It translates to CASSSINLRDTSYEQYF.

This clone was observed a few times. The chain is built from TRBV7-9 and TRBJ1-1; unclear D gene. Germline V gene sequence: CDR1 SEHNR, CDR2 FQNEAQ (reference sequence). The CDR3 covers 14 residues. V gave up 0 bases and J gave up 1 base, with 6 bases separating them. The CDR3 DNA is TGTGCCAGCAGCTTAGCGGGCACGAACACTGAAGCTTTCTTT. It yields the protein CASSLAGTNTEAFF.

V usage is TRBV7-2 and J usage is TRBJ2-1; D perhaps matches TRBD1 (5 bases). The CDR3 has 13 amino acids. V shed 1 base and J shed 12 bases, with 13 bases lying between them. The germline gives CDR1 SGHTA, CDR2 FQGNSA. This CDR3 is CASSLGSWGVQFF. For the CDR3, the DNA is TGTGCCAGCAGCTTAGGCTCATGGGGCGTGCAGTTCTTC. Together with reference TRBV7-2 and TRBJ2-1, the CDR3 gives the full variable domain: GAGVSQSPSNKVTEKGKDVELRCDPISGHTALYWYRQSLGQGLEFLIYFQGNSAPDKSGLPSDRFSAERTGGSVSTLTIQRTQQEDSAVYLCASSLGSWGVQFFGPGTRLTVL.

There are a few counts of this clone. The chain links TRBV4-1 to TRBJ1-2; D remains ambiguous. Per germline, CDR1 MGHRA and CDR2 YSYEKL. This CDR3 has 15 residues. V lost 0 bases and J lost 4, with 12 bases in between. The CDR3 region has the DNA TGCGCCAGCAGCCAAGACGTAATTGGCCCCTATGGCTACACCTTC. The encoded protein is CASSQDVIGPYGYTF.

V gene TRBV25-1 combines with J gene TRBJ2-7; the D gene is possibly TRBD2 (5 bases). The germline gives CDR1 MGHDK, CDR2 SYGVNS. CDR3 length: 15 amino acids. Trimming removed 5 bases at V and 2 bases at J, with 16 bases between. The CDR3 reads CASSQTRTSPYEQYF. The DNA of the CDR3 is TGTGCCAGCAGTCAGACAAGGACTTCCCCCTACGAGCAGTACTTC.

The CDR3 sequence is CASSSATGNYGYTF. The CDR3, as DNA: TGTGCCAGTAGCTCCGCTACAGGGAACTATGGCTACACCTTC. The gene calls are TRBV19 and TRBJ1-2; D may be TRBD1 (6 bases). CDR1 is LNHDA, CDR2 SQIVND, per germline (reference sequence). The CDR3 spans 14 residues. Trimming removed 6 bases at V and 2 bases at J, with 13 bases between.